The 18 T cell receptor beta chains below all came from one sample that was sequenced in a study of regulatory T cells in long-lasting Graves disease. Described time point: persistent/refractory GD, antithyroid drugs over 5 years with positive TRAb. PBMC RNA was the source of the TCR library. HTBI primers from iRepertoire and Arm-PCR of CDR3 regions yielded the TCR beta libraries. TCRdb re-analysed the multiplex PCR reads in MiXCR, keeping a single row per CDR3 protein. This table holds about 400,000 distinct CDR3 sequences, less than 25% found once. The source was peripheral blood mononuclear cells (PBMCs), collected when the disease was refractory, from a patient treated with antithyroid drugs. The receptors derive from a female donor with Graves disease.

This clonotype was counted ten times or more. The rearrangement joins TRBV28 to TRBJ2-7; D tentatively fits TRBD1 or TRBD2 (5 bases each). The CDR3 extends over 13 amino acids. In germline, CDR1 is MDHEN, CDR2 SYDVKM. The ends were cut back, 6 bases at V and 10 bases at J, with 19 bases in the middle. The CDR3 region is CASRGVVGTLQYF. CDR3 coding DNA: TGTGCCAGCAGGGGGGTAGTAGGGACCCTTCAGTACTTC.

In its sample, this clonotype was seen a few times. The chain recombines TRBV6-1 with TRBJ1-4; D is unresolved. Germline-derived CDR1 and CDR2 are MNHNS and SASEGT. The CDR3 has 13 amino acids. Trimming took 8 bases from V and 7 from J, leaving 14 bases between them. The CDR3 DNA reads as TGTGCCAGCCGACTCGGCGGTGGTGAAAAACTGTTTTTT. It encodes CASRLGGGEKLFF.

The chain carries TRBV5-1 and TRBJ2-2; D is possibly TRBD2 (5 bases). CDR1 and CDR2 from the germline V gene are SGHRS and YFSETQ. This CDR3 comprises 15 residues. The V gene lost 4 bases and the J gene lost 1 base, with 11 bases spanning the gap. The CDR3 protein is CASSPIRGNTGELFF. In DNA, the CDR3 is TGCGCCAGCAGCCCGATACGGGGGAACACCGGGGAGCTGTTTTTT.

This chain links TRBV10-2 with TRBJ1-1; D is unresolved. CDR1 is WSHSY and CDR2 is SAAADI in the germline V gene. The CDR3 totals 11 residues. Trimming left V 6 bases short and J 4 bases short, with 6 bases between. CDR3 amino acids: CASRTSTEAFF. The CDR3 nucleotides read TGCGCCAGCAGGACGAGCACTGAAGCTTTCTTT.

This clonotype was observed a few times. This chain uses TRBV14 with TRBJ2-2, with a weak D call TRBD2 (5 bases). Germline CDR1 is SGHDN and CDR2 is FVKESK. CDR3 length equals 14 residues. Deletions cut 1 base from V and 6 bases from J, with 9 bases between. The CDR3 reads CASSQVSGAGELFF. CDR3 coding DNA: TGTGCCAGCAGCCAAGTGTCCGGGGCCGGGGAGCTGTTTTTT.

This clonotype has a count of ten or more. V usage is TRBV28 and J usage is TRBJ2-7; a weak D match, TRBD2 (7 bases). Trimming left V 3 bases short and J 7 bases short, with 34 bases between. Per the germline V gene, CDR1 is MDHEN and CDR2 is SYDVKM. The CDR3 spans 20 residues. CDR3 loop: CASSFVLLTGVGEGVGEQYF. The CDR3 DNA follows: TGTGCCAGCAGTTTTGTCCTCCTCACAGGTGTCGGGGAGGGGGTCGGTGAGCAGTACTTC.

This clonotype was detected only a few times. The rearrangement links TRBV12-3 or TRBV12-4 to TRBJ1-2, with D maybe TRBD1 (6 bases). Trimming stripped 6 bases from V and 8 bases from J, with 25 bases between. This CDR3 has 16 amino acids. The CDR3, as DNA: TGTGCCAGCAGCTCGGGAGGGAGAGCAGGGGAGGAGGGCTACACCTTC. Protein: CASSSGGRAGEEGYTF.

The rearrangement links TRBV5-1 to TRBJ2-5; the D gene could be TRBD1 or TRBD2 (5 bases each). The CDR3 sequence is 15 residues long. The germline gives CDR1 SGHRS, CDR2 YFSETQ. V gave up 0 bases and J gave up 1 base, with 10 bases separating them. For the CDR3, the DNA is TGCGCCAGCAGCTTGGGGAGTGGGACCCAAGAGACCCAGTACTTC. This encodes CASSLGSGTQETQYF. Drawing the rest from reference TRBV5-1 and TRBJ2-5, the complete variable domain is KAGVTQTPRYLIKTRGQQVTLSCSPISGHRSVSWYQQTPGQGLQFLFEYFSETQRNKGNFPGRFSGRQFSNSRSEMNVSTLELGDSALYLCASSLGSGTQETQYFGPGTRLLVL.

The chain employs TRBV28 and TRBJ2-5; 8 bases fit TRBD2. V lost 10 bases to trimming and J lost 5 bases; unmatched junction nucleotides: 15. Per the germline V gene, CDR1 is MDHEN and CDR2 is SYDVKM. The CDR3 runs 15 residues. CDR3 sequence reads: CATQTGGEGKETQYF. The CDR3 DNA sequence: TGTGCCACCCAGACCGGGGGGGAGGGAAAGGAGACCCAGTACTTC.

The CDR3 DNA reads as TGTGCCATCAGTGAGTCGAGTAGTCCAGCGGAGACCCAGTACTTC. It is translated as CAISESSSPAETQYF. The chain recombines TRBV10-3 with TRBJ2-5; D call uncertain. V lost 0 bases and J 5 bases, leaving 13 bases between the germline ends. The CDR3 runs 15 residues. Looked up from germline, CDR1 is ENHRY and CDR2 is SYGVKD.

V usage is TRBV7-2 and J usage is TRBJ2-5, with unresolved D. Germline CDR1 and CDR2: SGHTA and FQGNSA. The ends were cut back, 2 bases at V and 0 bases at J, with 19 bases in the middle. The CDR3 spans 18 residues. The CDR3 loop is CASSLIGLVETYQETQYF. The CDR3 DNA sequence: TGTGCCAGCAGCTTAATAGGTCTGGTCGAAACATACCAAGAGACCCAGTACTTC.

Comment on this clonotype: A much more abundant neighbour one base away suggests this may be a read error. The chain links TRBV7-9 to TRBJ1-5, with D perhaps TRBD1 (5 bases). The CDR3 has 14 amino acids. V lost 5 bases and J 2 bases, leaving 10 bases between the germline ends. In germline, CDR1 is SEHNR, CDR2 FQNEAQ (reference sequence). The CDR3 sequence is CASSGGNGNQPQHF. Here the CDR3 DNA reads TGTGCCAGCAGCGGGGGGAATGGCAATCAGCCCCAGCATTTT.

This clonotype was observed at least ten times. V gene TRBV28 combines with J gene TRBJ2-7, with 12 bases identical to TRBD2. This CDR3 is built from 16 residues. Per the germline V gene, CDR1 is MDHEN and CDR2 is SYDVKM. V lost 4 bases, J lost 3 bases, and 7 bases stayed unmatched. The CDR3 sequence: CASSYQLAGGHYEQYF. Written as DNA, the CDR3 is TGTGCCAGCAGTTACCAACTAGCGGGAGGACACTACGAGCAGTACTTC.

The CDR3 bases are TGTGCCAGCAGCCCTTCCCATAATTCACCCCTCCACTTT. Its translation: CASSPSHNSPLHF. The genes are TRBV12-3 or TRBV12-4 and TRBJ1-6, with unresolved D. The germline V and J ends were trimmed by 6 bases and 5 bases, with 8 bases remaining between them. The CDR3 has 13 amino acids.

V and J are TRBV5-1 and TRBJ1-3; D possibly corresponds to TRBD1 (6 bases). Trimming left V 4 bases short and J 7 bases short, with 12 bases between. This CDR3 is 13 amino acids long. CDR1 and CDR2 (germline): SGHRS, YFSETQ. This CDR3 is CASSTTGLNTIYF. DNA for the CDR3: TGCGCCAGCAGCACGACAGGTCTTAACACCATATATTTT.

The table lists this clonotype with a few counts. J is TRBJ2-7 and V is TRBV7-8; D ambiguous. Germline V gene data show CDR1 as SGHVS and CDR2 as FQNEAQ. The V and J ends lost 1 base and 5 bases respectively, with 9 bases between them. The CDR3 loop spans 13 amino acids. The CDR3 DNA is TGTGCCAGCAGCTTAGGGAGCCCCCACGAGCAGTACTTC. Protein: CASSLGSPHEQYF.

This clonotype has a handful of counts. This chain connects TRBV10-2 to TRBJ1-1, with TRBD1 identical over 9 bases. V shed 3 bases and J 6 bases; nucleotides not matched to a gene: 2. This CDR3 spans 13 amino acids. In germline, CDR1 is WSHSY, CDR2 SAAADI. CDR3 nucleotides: TGCGCCAGCAGTGAACGACAGGGGGCTGAAGCTTTCTTT. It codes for CASSERQGAEAFF.

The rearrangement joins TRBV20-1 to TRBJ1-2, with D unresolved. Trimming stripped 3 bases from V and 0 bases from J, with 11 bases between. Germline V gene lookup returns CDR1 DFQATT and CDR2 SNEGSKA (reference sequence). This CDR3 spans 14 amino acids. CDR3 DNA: TGCAGTGCTAGTCCCCCGACACCTAACTATGGCTACACCTTC. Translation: CSASPPTPNYGYTF.